One TCR beta chain is described in this entry. As yet, its antigen is unknown. V lost 3 bases, J lost 5 bases, and 11 bases lay in between. This CDR3 has 13 amino acids. Germline CDR1 is SGHAT and CDR2 is FQNNGV. This sample stems from a study of OX40 agonist ivuxolimab in advanced cancers. Study as a whole: Ivuxolimab was delivered to patients intravenously every 2 weeks at doses spanning 0.01 to 10 mg/kg. Dose-escalation cases comprised hepatocellular carcinoma, melanoma, renal cell or head and neck cancer.

Findings and limits, study-wide: Expanded peripheral T-cell antigen specificity went undetermined.

Only in-frame clones appear in the TCRdb table, and some are missing; sequencing was by immunoSEQ multiplex PCR. The table records some 60,000 clones, about 83% of them present only once. This sequence was found in an adult with an advanced solid tumor such as melanoma, head and neck, liver or kidney cancer. Sample: CD4+ or CD8+ T cells sorted from blood, taken in a trial of the OX40 agonist ivuxolimab. The V gene is TRBV11-2, the J gene TRBJ2-7; D tentatively reads TRBD1 or TRBD2 (5 bases each). DNA for the CDR3: TGTGCCAGCAGCTTGGGAGTGGGGGACGAGCAGTACTTC. Translating gives CASSLGVGDEQYF.